A single sample is the source of the 4 T cell receptor beta chains below, sequenced in a study of CD8 T cells in ankylosing spondylitis. General observations from the study: Apparently characteristic of ankylosing spondylitis blood was a TCR beta motif (eight highly homologous variants).

TCRdb independently ran MiXCR on the 5' RACE reads; one entry per CDR3 protein. The table has fewer than 550,000 distinct CDR3 sequences, about 5.2% seen once; the top ten hold 3% to 4%. Which antigens these TCRs recognize remains unknown. The material sequenced was blood, either unsorted or a sorted T cell fraction (not recorded which). The origin of the receptors is a male donor with ankylosing spondylitis.

At least ten counts were recorded for this clonotype. The chain combines TRBV12-3 or TRBV12-4 with TRBJ1-2, with TRBD1 matching over 8 bases. The CDR3 extends over 13 amino acids. V dropped 3 bases and J dropped 8; count of bases not matched to a gene: 5. In DNA, the CDR3 is TGTGCCAGCAGTTTCCCGGACAGGGAGGGCTACACCTTC. It codes for CASSFPDREGYTF.

This clonotype has a count of ten or more. The rearrangement joins TRBV5-5 to TRBJ2-1, with D unresolved. The germline V gene encodes CDR1 SGHKS and CDR2 YYEKEE (reference sequence). The length of the CDR3 is 13 residues. The V gene lost 1 base and the J gene lost 9 bases, with 11 bases spanning the gap. The CDR3 spells CASSLYPVGEQFF. CDR3 coding DNA: TGTGCCAGCAGCTTGTATCCGGTTGGTGAGCAGTTCTTC.

This clonotype was seen at least ten times. This chain uses TRBV7-2 with TRBJ1-6, with a possible D match to TRBD1 (5 bases). This CDR3 region has 15 residues. Trimming pared 2 bases from V and 9 bases from J, leaving 14 bases between. In germline, CDR1 is SGHTA, CDR2 FQGNSA. CDR3 amino acids: CASSLLGQGGSPLHF. Written as DNA, the CDR3 is TGTGCCAGCAGCTTACTCGGGCAGGGCGGTTCACCCCTCCACTTT.

The chain recombines TRBV4-3 with TRBJ2-1; a possible D gene is TRBD2 (6 bases). This CDR3 spans 15 amino acids. The V gene lost 2 bases and the J gene lost 7 bases, with 15 bases spanning the gap. Germline V gene lookup returns CDR1 LGHNA and CDR2 YSLEER. In DNA form, the CDR3 reads TGCGCCAGCAGCCAAACGACTAGGTGGGGGAATGAGCAGTTCTTC. Protein product: CASSQTTRWGNEQFF.